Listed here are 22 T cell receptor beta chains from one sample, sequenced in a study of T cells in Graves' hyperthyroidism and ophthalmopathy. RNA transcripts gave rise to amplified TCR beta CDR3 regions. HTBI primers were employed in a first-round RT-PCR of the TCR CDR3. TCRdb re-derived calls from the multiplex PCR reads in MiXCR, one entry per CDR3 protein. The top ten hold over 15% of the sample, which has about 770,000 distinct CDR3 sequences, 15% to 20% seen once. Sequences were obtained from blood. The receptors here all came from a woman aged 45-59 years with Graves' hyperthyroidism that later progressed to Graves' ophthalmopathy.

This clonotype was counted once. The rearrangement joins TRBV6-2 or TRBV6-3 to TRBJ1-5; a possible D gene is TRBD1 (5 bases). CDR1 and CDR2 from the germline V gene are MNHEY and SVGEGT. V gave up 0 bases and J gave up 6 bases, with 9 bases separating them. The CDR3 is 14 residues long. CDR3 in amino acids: CASSYSWGRQPQHF. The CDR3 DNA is TGTGCCAGCAGTTACTCCTGGGGCCGTCAGCCCCAGCATTTT.

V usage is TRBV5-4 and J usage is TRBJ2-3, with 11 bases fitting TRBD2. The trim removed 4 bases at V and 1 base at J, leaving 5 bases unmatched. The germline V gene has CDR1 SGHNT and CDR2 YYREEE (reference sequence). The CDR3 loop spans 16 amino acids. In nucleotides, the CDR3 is TGTGCCAGCAGCCGTCTTAGCGGGGGGGGCACAGATACGCAGTATTTT. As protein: CASSRLSGGGTDTQYF.

The chain's CDR3 is CASSMGSAATNTGELFF. CDR3 coding DNA: TGTGCCAGTAGTATGGGGTCGGCAGCGACAAACACCGGGGAGCTGTTTTTT. The gene calls are TRBV19 and TRBJ2-2; D unclear. The CDR3 loop spans 17 amino acids. Germline CDR1 is LNHDA and CDR2 is SQIVND (reference sequence). Between the trimmed V and J ends, which lost 3 bases and 2 bases, there was a span of 16 bases.

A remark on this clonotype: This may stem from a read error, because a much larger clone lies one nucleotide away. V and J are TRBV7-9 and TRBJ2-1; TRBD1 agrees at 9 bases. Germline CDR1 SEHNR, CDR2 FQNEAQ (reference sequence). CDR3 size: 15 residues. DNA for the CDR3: TGTGCCAGCAGCTTAACAGGGGGCTCCTACAATGAGCGGTTCTTC. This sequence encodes CASSLTGGSYNERFF.

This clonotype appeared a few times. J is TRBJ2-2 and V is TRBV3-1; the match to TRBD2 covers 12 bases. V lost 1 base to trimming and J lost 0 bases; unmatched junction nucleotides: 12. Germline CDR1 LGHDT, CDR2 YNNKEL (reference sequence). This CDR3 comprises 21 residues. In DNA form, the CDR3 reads TGTGCCAGCAGCCAAGTATTATCACTAGCGGGGGGAGCGACGAACACCGGGGAGCTGTTTTTT. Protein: CASSQVLSLAGGATNTGELFF.

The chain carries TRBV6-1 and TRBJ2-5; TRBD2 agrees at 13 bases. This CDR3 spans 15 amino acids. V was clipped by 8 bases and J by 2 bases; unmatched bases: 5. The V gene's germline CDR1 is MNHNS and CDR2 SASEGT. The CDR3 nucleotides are TGTGCCAGCCAACCGGGACTAGCGGGACAAGAGACCCAGTACTTC. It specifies CASQPGLAGQETQYF.

CDR3 amino acids: CASSTDVGYTF. In DNA, the CDR3 is TGTGCCAGCAGCACGGATGTTGGCTACACCTTC. The rearrangement links TRBV12-3 or TRBV12-4 to TRBJ1-2; D unresolved. This CDR3 has 11 residues. V was trimmed by 6 bases and J by 7 bases, leaving 9 bases between them.

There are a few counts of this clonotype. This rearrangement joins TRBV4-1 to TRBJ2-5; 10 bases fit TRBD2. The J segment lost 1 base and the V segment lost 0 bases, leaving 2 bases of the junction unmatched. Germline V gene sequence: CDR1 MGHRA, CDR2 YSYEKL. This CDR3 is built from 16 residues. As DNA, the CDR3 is TGCGCCAGCAGCCAAGATCGACTAGCGGGCCAAGAGACCCAGTACTTC. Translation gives CASSQDRLAGQETQYF.

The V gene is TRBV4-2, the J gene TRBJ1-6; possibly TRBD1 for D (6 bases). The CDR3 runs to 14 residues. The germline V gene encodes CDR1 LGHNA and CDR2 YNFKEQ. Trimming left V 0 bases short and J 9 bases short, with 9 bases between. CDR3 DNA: TGTGCCAGCAGCCAAGAACAGGGAATTTCACCCCTCCACTTT. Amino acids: CASSQEQGISPLHF.

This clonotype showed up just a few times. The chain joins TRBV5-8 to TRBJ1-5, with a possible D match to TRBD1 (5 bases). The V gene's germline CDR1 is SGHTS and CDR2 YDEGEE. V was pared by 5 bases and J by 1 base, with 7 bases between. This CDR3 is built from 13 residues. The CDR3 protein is CASSGGSNQPQHF. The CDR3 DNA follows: TGTGCCAGCAGTGGGGGGAGCAATCAGCCCCAGCATTTT. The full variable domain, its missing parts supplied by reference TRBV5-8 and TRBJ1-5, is EAGVTQSPTHLIKTRGQQATLRCSPISGHTSVYWYQQALGLGLQFLLWYDEGEERNRGNFPPRFSGRQFPNYSSELNVNALELEDSALYLCASSGGSNQPQHFGDGTRLSIL.

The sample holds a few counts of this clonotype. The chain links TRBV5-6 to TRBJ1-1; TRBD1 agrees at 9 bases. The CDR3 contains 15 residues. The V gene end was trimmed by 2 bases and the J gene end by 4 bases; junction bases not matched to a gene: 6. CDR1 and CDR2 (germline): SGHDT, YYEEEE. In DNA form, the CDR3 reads TGTGCCAGCAGCTTCTGGGACAGGGATTTCACTGAAGCTTTCTTT. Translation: CASSFWDRDFTEAFF.

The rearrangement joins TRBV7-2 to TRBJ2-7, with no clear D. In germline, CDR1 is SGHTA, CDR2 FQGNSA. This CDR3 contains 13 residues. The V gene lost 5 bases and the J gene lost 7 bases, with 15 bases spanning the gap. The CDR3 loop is CASSPGMSWEQYF. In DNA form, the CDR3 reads TGTGCCAGCAGCCCCGGAATGTCTTGGGAGCAGTACTTC.

In DNA form, the CDR3 reads TGTGCCAGCAGCCAAGTTGAACGTAGGGGCGGCGGCTACACCTTC. Amino acids: CASSQVERRGGGYTF. The chain is built from TRBV3-1 and TRBJ1-2, with D possibly being TRBD1 (5 bases). This CDR3 contains 15 residues. The V end was cut by 1 base, the J end by 8 bases, with 17 bases between. Per germline, CDR1 LGHDT and CDR2 YNNKEL (reference sequence).

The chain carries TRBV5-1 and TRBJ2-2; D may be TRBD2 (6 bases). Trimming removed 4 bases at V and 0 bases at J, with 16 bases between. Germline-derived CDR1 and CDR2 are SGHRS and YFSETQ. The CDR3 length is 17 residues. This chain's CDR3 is CASSAHGGAPNTGELFF. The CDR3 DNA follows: TGCGCCAGCAGCGCGCATGGAGGGGCCCCGAACACCGGGGAGCTGTTTTTT.

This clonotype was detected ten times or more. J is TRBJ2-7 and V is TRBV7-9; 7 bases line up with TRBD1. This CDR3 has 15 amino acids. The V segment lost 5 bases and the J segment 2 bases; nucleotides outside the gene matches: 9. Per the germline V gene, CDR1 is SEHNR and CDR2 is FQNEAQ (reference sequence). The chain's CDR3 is CASSPLNRGTYEQYF. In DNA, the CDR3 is TGTGCCAGCAGCCCGTTAAACAGGGGTACCTACGAGCAGTACTTC.

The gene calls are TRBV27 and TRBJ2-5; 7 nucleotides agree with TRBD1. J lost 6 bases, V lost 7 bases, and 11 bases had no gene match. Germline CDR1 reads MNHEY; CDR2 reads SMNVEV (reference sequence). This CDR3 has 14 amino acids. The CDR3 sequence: CASKRSGRGQTQYF. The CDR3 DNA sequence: TGTGCCAGCAAGCGGAGTGGTAGGGGGCAGACCCAGTACTTC.

The CDR3 loop is CATSDLGTSNTGELFF. Here the CDR3 DNA reads TGTGCCACCAGTGATTTAGGGACATCGAACACCGGGGAGCTGTTTTTT. This chain joins TRBV24-1 and TRBJ2-2, with D possibly TRBD1 on 6 matching bases. Trimming pared 1 base from V and 0 bases from J, leaving 8 bases between. CDR1 is KGHDR, CDR2 SFDVKD, per germline. CDR3 length: 16 amino acids.

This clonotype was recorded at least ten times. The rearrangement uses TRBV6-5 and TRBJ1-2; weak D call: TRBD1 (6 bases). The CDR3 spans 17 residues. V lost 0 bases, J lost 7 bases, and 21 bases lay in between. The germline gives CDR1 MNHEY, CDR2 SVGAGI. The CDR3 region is CASSYSVQDPGAGGYTF. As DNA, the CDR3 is TGTGCCAGCAGTTACTCCGTTCAGGACCCGGGGGCGGGTGGCTACACCTTC.

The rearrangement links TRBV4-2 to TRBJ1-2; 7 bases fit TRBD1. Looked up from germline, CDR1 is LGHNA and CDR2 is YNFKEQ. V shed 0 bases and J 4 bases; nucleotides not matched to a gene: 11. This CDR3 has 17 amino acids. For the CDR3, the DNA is TGTGCCAGCAGCCAAGATCTGGGGACAGTGTTTGGCTATGGCTACACCTTC. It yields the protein CASSQDLGTVFGYGYTF.

CDR3 residues: CSATPATGGTEAFF. The CDR3 DNA is TGCAGTGCTACTCCCGCGACAGGGGGGACTGAAGCTTTCTTT. The gene calls are TRBV20-1 and TRBJ1-1; 9 bases line up with TRBD1. The CDR3 loop spans 14 amino acids. Trimming took 4 bases from V and 5 from J; bases not matched to a gene: 8. CDR1 and CDR2 (germline): DFQATT, SNEGSKA (reference sequence).

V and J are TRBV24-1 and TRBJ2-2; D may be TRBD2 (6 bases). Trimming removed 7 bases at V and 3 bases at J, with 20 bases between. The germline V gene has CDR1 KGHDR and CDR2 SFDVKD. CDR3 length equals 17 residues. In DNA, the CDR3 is TGTGCCACCAGCCCGAAGCTGACCGGGACTTACACCGGGGAGCTGTTTTTT. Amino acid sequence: CATSPKLTGTYTGELFF.

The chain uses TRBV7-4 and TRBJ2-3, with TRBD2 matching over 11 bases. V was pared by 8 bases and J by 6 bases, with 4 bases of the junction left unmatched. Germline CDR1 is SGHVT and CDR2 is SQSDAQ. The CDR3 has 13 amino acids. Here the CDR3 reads CASPLAGVDTQYF. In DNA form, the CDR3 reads TGTGCCAGCCCACTAGCGGGGGTTGATACGCAGTATTTT.